These 23 T cell receptor beta chains were sequenced from one sample in a study of blood T cell repertoires in COVID-19. Sequencing was performed with immunoSEQ multiplex PCR; in TCRdb, only in-frame clones are kept and a portion is missing. The table includes a few hundred thousand clones, 80% to 90% detected once. Sequenced sample: PBMCs or T cells enriched from blood (not recorded which). The receptor source for this set is a woman between 50 and 59 years old who had recovered from COVID-19.

This chain uses TRBV7-9 with TRBJ2-1; D unclear. Trimming shortened V by 2 bases and J by 0 bases, and 5 bases separated the two germline ends. The CDR3 has 14 residues. The V gene's germline CDR1 is SEHNR and CDR2 FQNEAQ (reference sequence). The DNA for the CDR3 is TGTGCCAGCAGCTTAAGCGTCTCCTACAATGAGCAGTTCTTC. This sequence encodes CASSLSVSYNEQFF.

This clone was counted only a few times. This chain joins TRBV11-2 and TRBJ1-2; 7 bases line up with TRBD1. V shed 5 bases and J 7 bases; nucleotides not matched to a gene: 13. CDR1 is SGHAT, CDR2 FQNNGV, per germline. This CDR3 comprises 15 residues. This CDR3 reads CASSPRDRRAGGYTF. The DNA for the CDR3 is TGTGCCAGCAGCCCGCGGGACAGACGGGCGGGTGGCTACACCTTC.

The chain carries TRBV3-1 (or the pseudogene TRBV3-2) and TRBJ1-2; D is uncertain. The germline gives CDR1 LGHDT, CDR2 YNNKEL (reference sequence). Deletions cut 5 bases from V and 3 bases from J, with 4 bases between. CDR3 length equals 11 residues. The CDR3 region has the DNA TGTGCCAGCAGCGGAGACTATGGCTACACCTTC. The encoded protein is CASSGDYGYTF.

This rearrangement joins TRBV18 to TRBJ2-7; tentative D call: TRBD2 (7 bases). The CDR3 sequence is 14 residues long. V was cut by 5 bases and J by 7 bases, with 18 bases left in between. CDR1 KGHSH and CDR2 LQKENI come from the germline V gene. The CDR3 sequence: CASSVQQGGGEQYF. The CDR3 DNA follows: TGTGCCAGCTCAGTACAACAGGGAGGGGGAGAGCAGTACTTC.

V and J are TRBV5-6 and TRBJ1-1; D is ambiguous. This CDR3 spans 13 amino acids. The germline V and J ends were trimmed by 0 bases and 2 bases, with 5 bases remaining between them. The germline V gene encodes CDR1 SGHDT and CDR2 YYEEEE. The CDR3 reads CASSLVRNTEAFF. CDR3 DNA: TGTGCCAGCAGCTTGGTTAGAAACACTGAAGCTTTCTTT. The entire variable domain, with the rest obtained from reference TRBV5-6 and TRBJ1-1, is as follows: DAGVTQSPTHLIKTRGQQVTLRCSPKSGHDTVSWYQQALGQGPQFIFQYYEEEERQRGNFPDRFSGHQFPNYSSELNVNALLLGDSALYLCASSLVRNTEAFFGQGTRLTVV.

CDR3 sequence: CASSQLAGPSDTQYF. DNA of the CDR3: TGTGCCAGCTCCCAACTAGCGGGGCCTTCAGATACGCAGTATTTT. The chain has TRBV18 and TRBJ2-3; TRBD2 matches at 10 bases. Germline V gives CDR1 KGHSH, CDR2 LQKENI. The CDR3 runs 15 residues. The V and J ends lost 6 bases and 4 bases, in that order; junction bases with no gene match: 7.

The chain couples TRBV7-8 to TRBJ2-2; 8 nucleotides align to TRBD2. The junction had 16 bases not matched to a gene; V was cut back by 4 bases and J by 3 bases. CDR3 length equals 19 residues. Germline CDR1 reads SGHVS; CDR2 reads FQNEAQ. The CDR3: CASSSRIPRGGLDTGELFF. As DNA, the CDR3 is TGTGCCAGCAGCTCCCGAATACCCCGCGGGGGGCTTGACACCGGGGAGCTGTTTTTT.

The rearrangement joins TRBV5-1 to TRBJ2-2; 9 positions match TRBD1. The CDR3 totals 15 residues. CDR1 is SGHRS, CDR2 YFSETQ, per germline. V lost 3 bases to trimming and J lost 6 bases; unmatched junction nucleotides: 6. CDR3 DNA: TGCGCCAGCAGCTCGGGACAGGGAATCCCCGGGGAGCTGTTTTTT. Encoded protein: CASSSGQGIPGELFF.

This chain joins TRBV5-1 and TRBJ1-4; 7 bases align to TRBD1. The CDR3 is made up of 14 amino acids. Germline CDR1 reads SGHRS; CDR2 reads YFSETQ. V shed 4 bases, J shed 6 bases, and the junction held 6 bases outside the gene matches. CDR3 loop: CASSNDRADEKLFF. For the CDR3, the DNA is TGCGCCAGCAGCAACGACAGGGCTGATGAAAAACTGTTTTTT.

The genes are TRBV13 and TRBJ2-1; TRBD2 is a possible D gene (5 bases). V lost 7 bases and J lost 10, with 11 bases in between. This CDR3 contains 11 residues. Germline lookup yields CDR1 PRHDT and CDR2 FYEKMQ (reference sequence). The CDR3, as DNA: TGTGCCAGCACTTCCTCGGGGGAGCAGTTCTTC. This translates into CASTSSGEQFF.

CDR3 sequence reads: CAWGRGGGAIHEKLFF. As DNA, the CDR3 is TGTGCCTGGGGAAGAGGGGGGGGCGCAATCCATGAAAAACTGTTTTTT. The chain carries TRBV30 and TRBJ1-4, with a possible D match to TRBD1 (6 bases). Trimming left V 5 bases short and J 6 bases short, with 22 bases between. The V gene's germline CDR1 is GTSNPN and CDR2 SVGIG (reference sequence). This CDR3 is 16 amino acids long.

This clone appeared a single time. This same CDR3 is encoded by further DNA sequences in the sample. The V and J genes are TRBV18 and TRBJ1-1, with D maybe TRBD1 (5 bases). CDR1 and CDR2 from the germline V gene are KGHSH and LQKENI. The V end was cut by 2 bases, the J end by 0 bases, with 10 bases between. This CDR3 spans 15 amino acids. The CDR3 region has the DNA TGTGCCAGCTCACCAGTAGACAGCATGAACACTGAAGCTTTCTTT. It translates to CASSPVDSMNTEAFF.

The table lists this clone with a count of one. This chain joins TRBV27 and TRBJ2-4; 13 bases align to TRBD2. The trim removed 6 bases at V and 6 bases at J, leaving 8 bases unmatched. Looked up from germline, CDR1 is MNHEY and CDR2 is SMNVEV (reference sequence). The CDR3 loop spans 16 amino acids. The CDR3 is CASRVTSGGPSNIQYF. CDR3 in DNA: TGTGCCAGCAGGGTGACTAGCGGGGGGCCATCAAACATTCAGTACTTC.

This sequence joins TRBV5-6 and TRBJ2-1; TRBD2 aligns across 8 bases. Trimming at V came to 3 bases and at J to 4 bases, leaving 12 bases not matched to a gene. CDR1 is SGHDT and CDR2 is YYEEEE in the germline V gene. The CDR3 length is 17 residues. CDR3 loop: CASSSAAVAGIYNEQFF. The CDR3 nucleotides are TGTGCCAGCAGCTCCGCGGCGGTAGCGGGGATTTACAATGAGCAGTTCTTC.

This sequence joins TRBV28 and TRBJ1-4; 8 bases align to TRBD1. The CDR3 covers 15 residues. Germline CDR1 and CDR2: MDHEN and SYDVKM. The V segment lost 4 bases and the J segment 6 bases; nucleotides outside the gene matches: 7. The CDR3 sequence: CASSWVTGVDEKLFF. The CDR3 DNA sequence: TGTGCCAGCAGTTGGGTGACAGGGGTGGATGAAAAACTGTTTTTT. Drawing the rest from reference TRBV28 and TRBJ1-4, the complete variable domain is DVKVTQSSRYLVKRTGEKVFLECVQDMDHENMFWYRQDPGLGLRLIYFSYDVKMKEKGDIPEGYSVSREKKERFSLILESASTNQTSMYLCASSWVTGVDEKLFFGSGTQLSVL.

The V and J genes are TRBV7-2 and TRBJ2-5; TRBD1 might be the D (5 bases). Germline CDR1 SGHTA, CDR2 FQGNSA. Trimming took off 2 bases at V and 1 base at J, with 8 bases between the two ends. This CDR3 is 14 amino acids long. CDR3 region: CASSLRQGQETQYF. CDR3 coding DNA: TGTGCCAGCAGCTTACGCCAGGGCCAAGAGACCCAGTACTTC.

The chain links TRBV28 to TRBJ1-1, with TRBD1 matching 7 bases. Trimming took 2 bases from V and 1 from J; bases not matched to a gene: 1. Germline V gene data show CDR1 as MDHEN and CDR2 as SYDVKM. The CDR3 runs to 14 residues. In nucleotides, the CDR3 is TGTGCCAGCAGTTTAACAGGGGCGAACACTGAAGCTTTCTTT. Its protein is CASSLTGANTEAFF.

This clone was counted once. The rearrangement links TRBV11-2 to TRBJ2-1; D is undetermined. The germline gives CDR1 SGHAT, CDR2 FQNNGV. This CDR3 spans 11 amino acids. V lost 0 bases and J lost 8, with 2 bases in between. DNA for the CDR3: TGTGCCAGCAGCTTAGACGATGAGCAGTTCTTC. Protein: CASSLDDEQFF. Variable domain in full (rest from reference TRBV11-2 and TRBJ2-1): EAGVAQSPRYKIIEKRQSVAFWCNPISGHATLYWYQQILGQGPKLLIQFQNNGVVDDSQLPKDRFSAERLKGVDSTLKIQPAKLEDSAVYLCASSLDDEQFFGPGTRLTVL.

The chain carries TRBV6-2 or TRBV6-3 and TRBJ1-2; 7 bases fit TRBD1. Germline V CDR1 and CDR2: MNHEY, SVGEGT. This CDR3 spans 14 amino acids. Trimming at V came to 6 bases and at J to 1 base, leaving 5 bases not matched to a gene. The CDR3 loop is CASSQDRFNYGYTF. Written as DNA, the CDR3 is TGTGCCAGCAGCCAGGACAGGTTTAACTATGGCTACACCTTC.

The V and J genes are TRBV29-1 and TRBJ1-1; D unclear. V lost 1 base and J 7 bases, leaving 19 bases between the germline ends. This CDR3 has 15 residues. Looked up from germline, CDR1 is SQVTM and CDR2 is ANQGSEA. The CDR3 DNA follows: TGCAGCGTTGAAGTGGTGGTAAAGGGAGCGGGTGAAGCTTTCTTT. The encoded protein is CSVEVVVKGAGEAFF. Supplemented by reference TRBV29-1 and TRBJ1-1, the full variable domain reads SAVISQKPSRDICQRGTSLTIQCQVDSQVTMMFWYRQQPGQSLTLIATANQGSEATYESGFVIDKFPISRPNLTFSTLTVSNMSPEDSSIYLCSVEVVVKGAGEAFFGQGTRLTVV.

CDR3 in DNA: TGTGCCAGCAGCTTAGCAGCCGGGACAGGGGGCGAAAAACTGTTTTTT. This sequence encodes CASSLAAGTGGEKLFF. This chain uses TRBV7-9 with TRBJ1-4; 12 bases are shared with TRBD1. This CDR3 is built from 16 residues. V was pared by 0 bases and J by 8 bases, with 4 bases of the junction left unmatched. Germline V gene lookup returns CDR1 SEHNR and CDR2 FQNEAQ (reference sequence).

Turning to this clone: Other DNA sequences in the sample encode the same CDR3. The rearrangement links TRBV4-1 to TRBJ1-5; TRBD1 aligns across 8 bases. Germline V gene data show CDR1 as MGHRA and CDR2 as YSYEKL. V shed 4 bases and J 7 bases; nucleotides not matched to a gene: 3. CDR3 length: 13 residues. CDR3 sequence: CASSRTGGQPQHF. CDR3 DNA sequence: TGCGCCAGCAGCCGAACAGGGGGACAGCCCCAGCATTTT.

The V gene is TRBV7-2, the J gene TRBJ1-6; 9 bases align to TRBD1. The CDR3 runs to 15 residues. Germline CDR1 reads SGHTA; CDR2 reads FQGNSA. V dropped 6 bases and J dropped 9; count of bases not matched to a gene: 9. The CDR3 DNA follows: TGTGCCAGCAGTTTGGGACAGGGTGCCTTTTCACCCCTCCACTTT. Translated, it gives CASSLGQGAFSPLHF. Variable domain in full (rest from reference TRBV7-2 and TRBJ1-6): GAGVSQSPSNKVTEKGKDVELRCDPISGHTALYWYRQSLGQGLEFLIYFQGNSAPDKSGLPSDRFSAERTGGSVSTLTIQRTQQEDSAVYLCASSLGQGAFSPLHFGNGTRLTVT.